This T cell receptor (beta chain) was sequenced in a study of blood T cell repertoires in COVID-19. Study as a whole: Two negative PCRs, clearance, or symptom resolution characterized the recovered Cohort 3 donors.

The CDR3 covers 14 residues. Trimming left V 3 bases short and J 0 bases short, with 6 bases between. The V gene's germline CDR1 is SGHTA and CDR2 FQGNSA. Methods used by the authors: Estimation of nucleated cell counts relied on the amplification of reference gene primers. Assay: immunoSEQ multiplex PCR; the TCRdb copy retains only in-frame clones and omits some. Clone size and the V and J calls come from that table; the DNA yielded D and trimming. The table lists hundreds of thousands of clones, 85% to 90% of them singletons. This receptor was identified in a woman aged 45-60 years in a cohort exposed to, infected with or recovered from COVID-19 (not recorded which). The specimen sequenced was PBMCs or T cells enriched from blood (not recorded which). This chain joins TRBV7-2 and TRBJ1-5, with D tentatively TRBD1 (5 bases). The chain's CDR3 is CASSLDISNQPQHF. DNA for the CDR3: TGTGCCAGCAGCTTGGACATTAGCAATCAGCCCCAGCATTTT.